This T cell receptor (beta chain) came from a study of blood T cell repertoires in COVID-19. Clones were read by immunoSEQ multiplex PCR, and TCRdb kept only the in-frame ones, dropping some. The table includes tens of thousands of clones, around 80% detected once. Deletions cut 3 bases from V and 6 bases from J, with 12 bases between. The CDR3 has 14 residues. Germline CDR1 reads SGHNT; CDR2 reads YYREEE (reference sequence). The sequence derives from a woman aged 60-75 years with acute or convalescent COVID-19. The sequenced material came from peripheral blood. This chain joins TRBV5-4 and TRBJ2-2; D is unclear. The CDR3 sequence: CASSSQREAGELFF. The CDR3 nucleotides read TGTGCCAGCAGCTCCCAGAGAGAGGCCGGGGAGCTGTTTTTT. Looking up the rest from reference TRBV5-4 and TRBJ2-2 gives the full variable domain: ETGVTQSPTHLIKTRGQQVTLRCSSQSGHNTVSWYQQALGQGPQFIFQYYREEENGRGNFPPRFSGLQFPNYSSELNVNALELDDSALYLCASSSQREAGELFFGEGSRLTVL.